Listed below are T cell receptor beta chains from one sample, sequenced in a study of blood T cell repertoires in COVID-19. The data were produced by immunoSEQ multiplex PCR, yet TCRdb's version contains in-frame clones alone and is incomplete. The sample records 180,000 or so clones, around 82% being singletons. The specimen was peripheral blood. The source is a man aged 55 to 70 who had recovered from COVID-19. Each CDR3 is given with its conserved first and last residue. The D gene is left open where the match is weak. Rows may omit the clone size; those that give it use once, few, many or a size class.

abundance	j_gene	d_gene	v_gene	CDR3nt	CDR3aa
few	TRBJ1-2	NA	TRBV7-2	TGTGCCAGCAGCTTTGGGCCCGAGTATGGCTACACCTTC	CASSFGPEYGYTF
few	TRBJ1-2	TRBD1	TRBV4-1	TGCGCCAGCAGCCAAGCCGGTCAGGGGGTAGTAGGCTACACCTTC	CASSQAGQGVVGYTF
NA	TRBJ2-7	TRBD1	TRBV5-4	TGTGCCAGCAGCTCCTGGACAGGGAGTTTGAGTAACGAGCAGTACTTC	CASSSWTGSLSNEQYF
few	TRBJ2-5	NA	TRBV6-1	TGTGCCAGCAGTGAGACAGGGCGGAGGGGGCAAGAGACCCAGTACTTC	CASSETGRRGQETQYF
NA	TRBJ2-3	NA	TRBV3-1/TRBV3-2	TGTGCCAGCAGCCAAGTCCCGGGGGATACGCAGTATTTT	CASSQVPGDTQYF
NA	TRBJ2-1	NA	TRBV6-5	TGTGCCAGCAGTTATCAGGGGGGAGATTACAATGAGCAGTTCTTC	CASSYQGGDYNEQFF
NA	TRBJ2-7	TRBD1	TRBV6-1	TGTGCCAGCAGTGAAAGCTTGGCGGGACAGGGTTATCAGCAGTACTTC	CASSESLAGQGYQQYF
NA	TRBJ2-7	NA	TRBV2	TGTGCCAGCAGTTCAGGATCCCACGAGCAGTACTTC	CASSSGSHEQYF
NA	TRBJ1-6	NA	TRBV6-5	TGTGCCAGCAGTTGGGGGGGATATAATTCACCCCTCCACTTT	CASSWGGYNSPLHF
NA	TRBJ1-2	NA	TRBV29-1	TGCAGCGTTGAAGGGGGAGGTGGTGGCTACACCTTC	CSVEGGGGGYTF
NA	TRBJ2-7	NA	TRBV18	TGTGCCAGCGGACCAGGGACTTACCCCTACGAGCAGTACTTC	CASGPGTYPYEQYF
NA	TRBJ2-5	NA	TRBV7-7	TGTGCTAGCAGCTTAGGTCCAGGGCAAGAGACCCAGTACTTC	CASSLGPGQETQYF
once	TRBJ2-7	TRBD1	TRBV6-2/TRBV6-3	TGTGCCAGCAGCGACCGGACAGGGAGGACCTACGAGCAGTACTTC	CASSDRTGRTYEQYF
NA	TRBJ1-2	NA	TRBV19	TGTGCCAGTAGCAGGGGCGGACTGGCTAACTATGGCTACACCTTC	CASSRGGLANYGYTF
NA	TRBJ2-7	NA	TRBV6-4	TGTGCCAGCAGCCGGGACATACACTACGAGCAGTACTTC	CASSRDIHYEQYF
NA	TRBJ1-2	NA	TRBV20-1	TGCAGTGCTCGCAAAGGGGATGGCTACACCTTC	CSARKGDGYTF
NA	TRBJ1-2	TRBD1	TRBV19	TGTGCCAGTAGTCGGGGGACAGGGGGACTTAACTATGGCTACACCTTC	CASSRGTGGLNYGYTF
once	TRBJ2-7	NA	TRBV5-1	TGCGCCAGCAGCTTAACAGGGTCCCTTGGCGAGCAGTACTTC	CASSLTGSLGEQYF
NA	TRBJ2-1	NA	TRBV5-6	TGTGCCAGCAGCTTGTACCAGGGGGGATCTAGCGATGAGCAGTTCTTC	CASSLYQGGSSDEQFF
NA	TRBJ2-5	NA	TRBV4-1	TGCGCCAGCAGCCAAGATGGGCTAGCAGTAGAGACCCAGTACTTC	CASSQDGLAVETQYF
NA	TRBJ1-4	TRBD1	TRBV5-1	TGCGCCAGCAGCGCACAGGGGGCGCAGAGTGAAAAACTGTTTTTT	CASSAQGAQSEKLFF
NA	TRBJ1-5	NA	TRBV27	TGTGCCAGCACCACGACTGGGGGCAGCAATCAGCCCCAGCATTTT	CASTTTGGSNQPQHF
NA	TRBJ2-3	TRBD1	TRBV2	TGTGCCAGCTTTTTAGGACAGGGGGATTTCGGTACGCAGTATTTT	CASFLGQGDFGTQYF
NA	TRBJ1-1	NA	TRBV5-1	TGCGCCAGCAGCTCGGTGCAGCCAGGGAACACTGAAGCTTTCTTT	CASSSVQPGNTEAFF
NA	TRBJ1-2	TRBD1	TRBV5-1	TGCGCCAGCGGCGGACAGGGCGAGAGCCTTGGCTACACCTTC	CASGGQGESLGYTF
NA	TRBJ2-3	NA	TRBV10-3	TGTGCCATCAGTGAGTCGAGGGAACGGAGCACAGATACGCAGTATTTT	CAISESRERSTDTQYF
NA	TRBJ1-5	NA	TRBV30	TGTGCCTCCTCTCAGGGAGGAGAGCCCCAGCATTTT	CASSQGGEPQHF
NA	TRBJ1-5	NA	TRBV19	TGTGCCAGTACCCCTTATGAAGGGGTTATGGGGCAGCCCCAGCATTTT	CASTPYEGVMGQPQHF
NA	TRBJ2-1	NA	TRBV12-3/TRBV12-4	TGTGCCAGCAGTTTACCCCGTACGGGTCAGTTCTTC	CASSLPRTGQFF
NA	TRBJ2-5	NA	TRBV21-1	TGTGCCAGCAGCAAAGAAAGTCAGGGGGTGGGAGAGACCCAGTACTTC	CASSKESQGVGETQYF
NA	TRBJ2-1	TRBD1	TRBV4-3	TGCGCCAGCAGCCAAAACAGGGGAACCAATGAGCAGTTCTTC	CASSQNRGTNEQFF
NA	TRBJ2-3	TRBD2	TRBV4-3	TGCGCCAGCAGCCTGGGCGGGACTAGCGGGAGTGGCACAGATACGCAGTATTTT	CASSLGGTSGSGTDTQYF
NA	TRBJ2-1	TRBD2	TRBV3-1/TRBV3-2	TGTGCCAGCAGCCGACTAGCGGGTTCCGATGAGCAGTTCTTC	CASSRLAGSDEQFF
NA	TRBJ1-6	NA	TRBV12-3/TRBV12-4	TGTGCCAGCAGCTTCAGGGAAACTTCACCCCTCCACTTT	CASSFRETSPLHF
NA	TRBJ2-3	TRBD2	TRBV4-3	TGCGCCAGCAGCGTACTAGCGGGGGGATCCACAGATACGCAGTATTTT	CASSVLAGGSTDTQYF
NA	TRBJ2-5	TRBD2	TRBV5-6	TGTGCCAGCAGCATCGGACTAGCGGAGGGGGTCCAGTACTTC	CASSIGLAEGVQYF
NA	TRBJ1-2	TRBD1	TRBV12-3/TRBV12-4	TGTGCCAGCAGATTAGGACAGGGTCATGGCTACACCTTC	CASRLGQGHGYTF
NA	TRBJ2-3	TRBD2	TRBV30	TGTGCCTGGAGTGTACGGGAGGGGCTGTATACGCAGTATTTT	CAWSVREGLYTQYF
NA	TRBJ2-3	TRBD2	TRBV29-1	TGCAGCGTGCCCCATGGACTAGCGGGGGCTGGAGGGACAGATACGCAGTATTTT	CSVPHGLAGAGGTDTQYF
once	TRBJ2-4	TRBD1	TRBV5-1	TGCGCCAGCAGTTCACAGGGGTCCAAAAACATTCAGTACTTC	CASSSQGSKNIQYF
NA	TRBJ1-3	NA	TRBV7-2	TGTGCCAGCAGCTTCGAACTCGGGACAAGCTCTGGAAACACCATATATTTT	CASSFELGTSSGNTIYF
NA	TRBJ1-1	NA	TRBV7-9	TGTGCCAGCAGCTTTCAAACAGGGTTCACTGAAGCTTTCTTT	CASSFQTGFTEAFF
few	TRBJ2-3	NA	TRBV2	TGTGCCATATCTCAGGGGGGTAATTCGGGAGATACGCAGTATTTT	CAISQGGNSGDTQYF
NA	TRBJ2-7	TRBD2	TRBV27	TGTGCCAGCAGACGGACTAGCGGAGCCTACGAGCAGTACTTC	CASRRTSGAYEQYF
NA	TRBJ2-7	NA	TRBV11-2	TGTGCCAGCAGCGTACAGACAGAGCCCTACGAGCAGTACTTC	CASSVQTEPYEQYF
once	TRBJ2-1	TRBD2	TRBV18	TGTGCCAGCTCACCCCCGGGACTAGCGGGGGGCCGAGGGAATGAGCAGTTCTTC	CASSPPGLAGGRGNEQFF
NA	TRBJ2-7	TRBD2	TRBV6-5	TGTGCCAGCATACCCGGGCTAGCGGGGAACTACGAGCAGTACTTC	CASIPGLAGNYEQYF
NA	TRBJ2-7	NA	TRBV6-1	TGTGCCAGCAGTGAAGGAACTATCCCCTACGAGCAGTACTTC	CASSEGTIPYEQYF
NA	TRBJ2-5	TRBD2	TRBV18	TGTGCCAGCTCACCACCGTCGGGGGGTGAAGAGACCCAGTACTTC	CASSPPSGGEETQYF
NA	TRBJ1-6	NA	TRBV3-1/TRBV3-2	TGTGCCAGCAGCCAAGATCGTCAGTCAGTAAATAATTCACCCCTCCACTTT	CASSQDRQSVNNSPLHF
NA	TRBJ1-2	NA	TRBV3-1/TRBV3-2	TGTGCCAGCAGCCTCGACATGAATTCCGGCTACACCTTC	CASSLDMNSGYTF
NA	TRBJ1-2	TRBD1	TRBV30	TGTGCCTGGAGTGGGACAGGCGCGTCCTATGGCTACACCTTC	CAWSGTGASYGYTF
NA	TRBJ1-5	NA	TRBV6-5	TGTGCCAGCAGACCCGGGAGGGCGCAGCAGCCCCAGCATTTT	CASRPGRAQQPQHF
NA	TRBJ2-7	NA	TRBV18	TGTGCCAGCTCACCACCAGGGGCAGGGCTCAACGAGCAGTACTTC	CASSPPGAGLNEQYF
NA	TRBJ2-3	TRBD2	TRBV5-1	TGCGCCAGCAGCCTCACCTGGACTAGCGGGACCCGGGATACGCAGTATTTT	CASSLTWTSGTRDTQYF
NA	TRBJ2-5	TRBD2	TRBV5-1	TGCGCCAGCAGCTCCGGACTAGCGGGGGGGCCGTGGGAGACCCAGTACTTC	CASSSGLAGGPWETQYF
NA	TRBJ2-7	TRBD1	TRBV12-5	TGTGCTAGTGGTCTACGGACAGGGCGGGACTCCTACGAGCAGTACTTC	CASGLRTGRDSYEQYF
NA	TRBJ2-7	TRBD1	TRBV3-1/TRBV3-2	TGTGCCAGCAGCGTAGTTCTTGACAGGGGCGCCGAGCAGTACTTC	CASSVVLDRGAEQYF
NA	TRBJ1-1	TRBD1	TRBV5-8	TGTGCCAGCAGCTTCGGACAGGGGGCCTTGGACACTGAAGCTTTCTTT	CASSFGQGALDTEAFF